Reported below is one T cell receptor (beta chain). Libraries were prepared by immunoSEQ multiplex PCR; TCRdb keeps only in-frame clonotypes and omits some of them. The data show 59,000 or so clones, with 75% to 90% seen just once and roughly 15% held by the top ten. The source of the sample is a study of cytomegalovirus exposure and HLA in healthy donors. Trimming removed 0 bases from V and 5 bases from J; junction bases left unmatched: 4. This CDR3 contains 15 residues. CDR1 is SGHTA and CDR2 is FQGTGA in the germline V gene. The sequence derives from a woman between 18 and 30 years old in good health and CMV-seronegative. The chain combines TRBV7-3 with TRBJ2-1; 7 bases agree with TRBD2. Input material: PBMCs. CDR3 in amino acids: CASSLTGGFNNEQFF. The CDR3 nucleotides are TGTGCCAGCAGCTTAACGGGAGGGTTTAACAATGAGCAGTTCTTC.